These 6 T cell receptor beta chains originate from one sample sequenced in a study of T-cell memory formation after mild COVID-19. MiXCR, run by TCRdb on the 5' RACE reads, gives a single entry per CDR3 protein. Here the sample spans more than 75,000 distinct CDR3 sequences, about 23% being singletons. The sample comprised PBMCs or a T cell subset sorted from them (not recorded which). Receptor source: a man aged 18-30 years who had mild COVID-19 (a few samples of this study predate the infection). Cell type and time point are not known.

The gene calls are TRBV12-3 or TRBV12-4 and TRBJ1-1, with a weak D call TRBD1 (5 bases). Trimming cost V 5 bases and J 7 bases, with 14 bases left between them. The CDR3 spans 13 residues. In DNA, the CDR3 is TGTGCCAGCAGTCAGGGCGTTAAGGTTGAAGCTTTCTTT. Protein: CASSQGVKVEAFF.

V is TRBV7-9 and J is TRBJ1-1; 7 positions agree with TRBD1. Trimming at V came to 6 bases and at J to 6 bases, leaving 10 bases not matched to a gene. CDR1 SEHNR and CDR2 FQNEAQ come from the germline V gene (reference sequence). This CDR3 spans 14 amino acids. CDR3 sequence: CASRLQGSRAEAFF. DNA of the CDR3: TGTGCCAGCAGGTTACAGGGGTCTAGGGCTGAAGCTTTCTTT.

The table lists this clonotype with a few counts. This rearrangement joins TRBV7-6 to TRBJ2-2; possibly TRBD2 for D (6 bases). CDR3 size: 15 residues. Germline V gives CDR1 SGHVS, CDR2 FNYEAQ. Trimming removed 3 bases at V and 4 bases at J, with 12 bases between. The CDR3 spells CASSLGTRGTGELFF. The CDR3 DNA is TGTGCCAGCAGCTTGGGGACTCGGGGCACCGGGGAGCTGTTTTTT.

The chain employs TRBV7-9 and TRBJ1-1, with a weak D call TRBD1 (5 bases). Germline loops: CDR1 SEHNR, CDR2 FQNEAQ (reference sequence). Trimming removed 4 bases at V and 7 bases at J, with 10 bases between. The CDR3 consists of 12 residues. The CDR3 loop reads CASSYPGVEAFF. Written as DNA, the CDR3 is TGTGCCAGCAGCTATCCGGGGGTTGAAGCTTTCTTT.

The V gene is TRBV7-2, the J gene TRBJ2-1; a weak D match, TRBD1 (6 bases). CDR1 is SGHTA and CDR2 is FQGNSA in the germline V gene. Trimming took 8 bases from V and 7 from J, leaving 27 bases between them. The CDR3 covers 17 residues. CDR3 coding DNA: TGTGCCAGCCGACTGGGATTTGAGGGGGTGATCCATAATGAGCAGTTCTTC. Translated: CASRLGFEGVIHNEQFF.

This clonotype occurred a few times. This rearrangement joins TRBV7-9 to TRBJ1-6; weak D call: TRBD1 (6 bases). Per germline, CDR1 SEHNR and CDR2 FQNEAQ (reference sequence). The CDR3 has 14 amino acids. The V and J ends lost 5 bases and 9 bases respectively, with 14 bases between them. The CDR3 protein is CASSHGGQISPLHF. The CDR3, as DNA: TGTGCCAGCAGCCATGGGGGCCAGATTTCACCCCTCCACTTT.